This TCR beta chain derives from a study of shared clonotypes between healthy human individuals. Study-wide background: The composition of the donors was two women and a few men aged 18 to 49.

As defined, naive CD8 cells were CD45RO-negative and positively selected for CCR7, with terminally differentiated effector memory CD45RA+ cells excluded. This CDR3 is built from 13 residues. From germline, CDR1 is SGDLS and CDR2 YYNGEE. V lost 4 bases and J lost 1, with 5 bases in between. This clone was seen a few times. The same CDR3 also results from other DNA sequences found in this sample. Assay used: immunoSEQ multiplex PCR; TCRdb lists only in-frame clones, some missing. This table holds over 2,000,000 clones, 85% to 95% found once. The sample comprised naive CD8+ T cells from PBMCs. The rearrangement uses TRBV9 and TRBJ2-2, with D unresolved. The TCR was taken from a man younger than 30 in good health. Some clones in this sample may be carry-over from other donors' samples. The CDR3 here is CASSLGNTGELFF. DNA of the CDR3: TGTGCCAGCAGCTTGGGGAACACCGGGGAGCTGTTTTTT.